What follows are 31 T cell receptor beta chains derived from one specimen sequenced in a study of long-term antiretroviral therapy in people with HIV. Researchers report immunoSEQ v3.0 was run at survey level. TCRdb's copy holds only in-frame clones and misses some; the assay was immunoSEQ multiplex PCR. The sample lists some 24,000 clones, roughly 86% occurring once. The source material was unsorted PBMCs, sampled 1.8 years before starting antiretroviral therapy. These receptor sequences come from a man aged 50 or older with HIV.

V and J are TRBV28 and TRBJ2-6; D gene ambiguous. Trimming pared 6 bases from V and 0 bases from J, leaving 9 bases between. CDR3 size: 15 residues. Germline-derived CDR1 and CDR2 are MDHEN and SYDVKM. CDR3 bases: TGTGCCAGCAGCCCCCCGGTCTCTGGGGCCAACGTCCTGACTTTC. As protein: CASSPPVSGANVLTF.

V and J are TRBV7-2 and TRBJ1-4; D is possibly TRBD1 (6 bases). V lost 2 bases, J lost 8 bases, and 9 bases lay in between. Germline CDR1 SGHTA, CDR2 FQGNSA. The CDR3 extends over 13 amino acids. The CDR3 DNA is TGTGCCAGCAGCTTAAATCAGGGGGAAAAACTGTTTTTT. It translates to CASSLNQGEKLFF.

The CDR3 coding sequence is TGTGCCAGCAGTTTCGAATACAGGGCTTCAGGCACAGATACGCAGTATTTT. Residues: CASSFEYRASGTDTQYF. This rearrangement joins TRBV27 to TRBJ2-3; weak D call: TRBD1 (6 bases). Germline V gene data show CDR1 as MNHEY and CDR2 as SMNVEV (reference sequence). This CDR3 spans 17 amino acids. The V end was cut by 3 bases, the J end by 1 base, with 17 bases between.

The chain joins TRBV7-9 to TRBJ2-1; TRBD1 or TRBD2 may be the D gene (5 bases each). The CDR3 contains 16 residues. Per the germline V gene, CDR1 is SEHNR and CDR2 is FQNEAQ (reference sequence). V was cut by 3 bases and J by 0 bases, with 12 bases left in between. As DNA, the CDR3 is TGTGCCAGCAGCTTTGGGTGGGGGAGCTCCTACAATGAGCAGTTCTTC. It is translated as CASSFGWGSSYNEQFF.

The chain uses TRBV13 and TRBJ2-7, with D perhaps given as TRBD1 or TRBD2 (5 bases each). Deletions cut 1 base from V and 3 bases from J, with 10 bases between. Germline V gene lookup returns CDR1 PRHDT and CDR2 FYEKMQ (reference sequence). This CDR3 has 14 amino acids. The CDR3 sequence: CASSLVYGGYEQYF. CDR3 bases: TGTGCCAGCAGCTTAGTTTATGGGGGCTACGAGCAGTACTTC.

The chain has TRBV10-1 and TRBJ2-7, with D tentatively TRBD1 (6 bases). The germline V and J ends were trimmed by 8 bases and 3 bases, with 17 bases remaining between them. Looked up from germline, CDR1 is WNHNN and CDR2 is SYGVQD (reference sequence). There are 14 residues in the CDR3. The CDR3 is CASSGTKGGYEQYF. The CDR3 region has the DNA TGCGCCAGCTCCGGGACCAAAGGGGGCTACGAGCAGTACTTC.

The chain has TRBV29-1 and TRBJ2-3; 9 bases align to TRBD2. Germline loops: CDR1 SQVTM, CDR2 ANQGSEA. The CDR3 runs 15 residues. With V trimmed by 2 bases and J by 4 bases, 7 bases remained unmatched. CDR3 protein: CSVESRLAGPDTQYF. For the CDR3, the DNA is TGCAGCGTTGAAAGTCGGCTAGCGGGGCCAGATACGCAGTATTTT.

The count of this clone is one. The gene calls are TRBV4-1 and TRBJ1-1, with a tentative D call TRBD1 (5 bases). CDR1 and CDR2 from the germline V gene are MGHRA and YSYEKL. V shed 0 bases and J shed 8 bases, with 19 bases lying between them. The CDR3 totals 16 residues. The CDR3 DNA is TGCGCCAGCAGCCAAGATTGGTTGGACAATCGTTTGGAAGCTTTCTTT. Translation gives CASSQDWLDNRLEAFF.

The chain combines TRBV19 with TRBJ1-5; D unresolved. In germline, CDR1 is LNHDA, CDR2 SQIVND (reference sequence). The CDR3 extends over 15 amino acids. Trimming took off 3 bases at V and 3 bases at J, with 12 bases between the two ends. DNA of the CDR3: TGTGCCAGTAGTATCCCAGGAGCTAACAATCAGCCCCAGCATTTT. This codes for CASSIPGANNQPQHF.

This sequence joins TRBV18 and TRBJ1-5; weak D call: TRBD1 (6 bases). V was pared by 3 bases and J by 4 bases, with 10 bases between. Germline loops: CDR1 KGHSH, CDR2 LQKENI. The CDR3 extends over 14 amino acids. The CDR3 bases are TGTGCCAGCTCACCCTTAGGGGGGAATCAGCCCCAGCATTTT. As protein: CASSPLGGNQPQHF.

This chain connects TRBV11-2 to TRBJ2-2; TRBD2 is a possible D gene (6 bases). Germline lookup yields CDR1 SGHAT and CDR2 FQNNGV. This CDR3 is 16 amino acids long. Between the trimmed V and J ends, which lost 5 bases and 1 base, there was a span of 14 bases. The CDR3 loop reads CASSPLGGGNTGELFF. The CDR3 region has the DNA TGTGCCAGCAGCCCTCTGGGGGGAGGGAACACCGGGGAGCTGTTTTTT. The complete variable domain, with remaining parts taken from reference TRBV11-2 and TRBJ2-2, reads EAGVAQSPRYKIIEKRQSVAFWCNPISGHATLYWYQQILGQGPKLLIQFQNNGVVDDSQLPKDRFSAERLKGVDSTLKIQPAKLEDSAVYLCASSPLGGGNTGELFFGEGSRLTVL.

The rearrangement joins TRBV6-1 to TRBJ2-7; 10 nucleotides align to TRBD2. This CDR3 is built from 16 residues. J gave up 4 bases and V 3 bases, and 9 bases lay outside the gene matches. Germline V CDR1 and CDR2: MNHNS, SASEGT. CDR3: CASSDPRLAGGYEQYF. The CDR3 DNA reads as TGTGCCAGCAGTGATCCTCGACTAGCGGGTGGTTACGAGCAGTACTTC.

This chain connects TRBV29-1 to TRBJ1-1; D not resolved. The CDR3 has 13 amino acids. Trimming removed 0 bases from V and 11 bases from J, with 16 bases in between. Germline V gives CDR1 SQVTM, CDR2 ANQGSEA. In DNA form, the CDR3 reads TGCAGCGTTGAAGATCTGATGGGCCTTGGGGCTTTCTTT. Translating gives CSVEDLMGLGAFF.

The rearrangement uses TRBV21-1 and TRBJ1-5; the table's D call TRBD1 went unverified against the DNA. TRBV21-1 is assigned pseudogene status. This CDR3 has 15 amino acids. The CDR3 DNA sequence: TGTGCCAGCAGCATCTCCTCTCTGACAACGCAGCCCCAGCATTTT. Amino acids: CASSISSLTTQPQHF.

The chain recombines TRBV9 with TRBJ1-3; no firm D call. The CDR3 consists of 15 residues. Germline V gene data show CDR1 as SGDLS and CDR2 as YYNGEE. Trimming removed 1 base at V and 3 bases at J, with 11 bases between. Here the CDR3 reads CASSVPPGGGNTIYF. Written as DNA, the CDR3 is TGTGCCAGCAGCGTACCCCCCGGCGGTGGAAACACCATATATTTT.

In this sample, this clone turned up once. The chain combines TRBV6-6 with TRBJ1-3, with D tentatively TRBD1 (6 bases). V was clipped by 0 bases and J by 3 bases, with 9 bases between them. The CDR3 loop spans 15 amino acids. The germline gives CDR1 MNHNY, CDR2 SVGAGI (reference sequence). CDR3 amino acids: CASSYSGGHGNTIYF. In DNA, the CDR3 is TGTGCCAGCAGTTACTCCGGGGGGCATGGAAACACCATATATTTT.

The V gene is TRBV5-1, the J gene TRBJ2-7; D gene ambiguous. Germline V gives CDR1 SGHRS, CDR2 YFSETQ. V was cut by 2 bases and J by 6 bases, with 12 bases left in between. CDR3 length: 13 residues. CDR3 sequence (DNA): TGCGCCAGCAGCTTAACCGCAACCGGCGAGCAGTACTTC. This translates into CASSLTATGEQYF.

CDR3: CASSLAGVGNTQYF. CDR3 sequence (DNA): TGTGCCAGCAGCTTAGCGGGGGTAGGAAATACGCAGTATTTT. The J gene is TRBJ2-3, the V gene TRBV7-2, with D tentatively TRBD1 or TRBD2 (5 bases each). Between the trimmed V and J ends, which lost 0 bases and 7 bases, there was a span of 11 bases. CDR1 SGHTA and CDR2 FQGNSA come from the germline V gene. This CDR3 is 14 amino acids long.

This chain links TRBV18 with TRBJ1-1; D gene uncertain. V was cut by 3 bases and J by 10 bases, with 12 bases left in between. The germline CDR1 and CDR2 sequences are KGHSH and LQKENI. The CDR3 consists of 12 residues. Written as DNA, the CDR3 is TGTGCCAGCTCACCCCAAGCCCGGGGAGCTTTCTTT. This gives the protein CASSPQARGAFF.

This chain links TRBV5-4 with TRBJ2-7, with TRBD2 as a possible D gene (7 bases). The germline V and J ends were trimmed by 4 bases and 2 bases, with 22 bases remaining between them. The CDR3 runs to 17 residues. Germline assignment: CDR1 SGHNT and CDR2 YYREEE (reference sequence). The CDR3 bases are TGTGCCAGCAGCCCCAAATGGGGGGGGCAGAACCCCTACGAGCAGTACTTC. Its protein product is CASSPKWGGQNPYEQYF.

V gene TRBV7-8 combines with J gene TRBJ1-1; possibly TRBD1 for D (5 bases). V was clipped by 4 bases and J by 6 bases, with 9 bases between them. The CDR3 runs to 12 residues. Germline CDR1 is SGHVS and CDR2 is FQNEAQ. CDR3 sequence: CASSWGWSEAFF. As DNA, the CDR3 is TGTGCCAGCAGCTGGGGGTGGTCTGAAGCTTTCTTT.

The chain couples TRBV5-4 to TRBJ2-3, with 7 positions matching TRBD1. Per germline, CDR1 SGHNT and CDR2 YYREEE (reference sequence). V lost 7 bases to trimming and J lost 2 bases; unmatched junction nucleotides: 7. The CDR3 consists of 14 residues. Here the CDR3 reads CASSRDSPTDTQYF. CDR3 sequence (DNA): TGTGCCAGCTCCCGGGACAGTCCCACAGATACGCAGTATTTT.

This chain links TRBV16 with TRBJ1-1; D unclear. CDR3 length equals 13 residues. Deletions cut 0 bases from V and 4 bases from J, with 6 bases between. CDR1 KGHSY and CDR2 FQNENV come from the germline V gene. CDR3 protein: CASSQSRFTEAFF. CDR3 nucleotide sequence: TGTGCCAGCAGCCAATCGAGGTTCACTGAAGCTTTCTTT.

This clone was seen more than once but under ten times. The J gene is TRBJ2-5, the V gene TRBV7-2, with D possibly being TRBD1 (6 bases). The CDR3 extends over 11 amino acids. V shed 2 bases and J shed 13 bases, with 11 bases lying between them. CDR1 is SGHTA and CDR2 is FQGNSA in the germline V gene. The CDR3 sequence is CASSLTGIGYF. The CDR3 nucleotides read TGTGCCAGCAGCTTAACAGGGATAGGGTACTTC.

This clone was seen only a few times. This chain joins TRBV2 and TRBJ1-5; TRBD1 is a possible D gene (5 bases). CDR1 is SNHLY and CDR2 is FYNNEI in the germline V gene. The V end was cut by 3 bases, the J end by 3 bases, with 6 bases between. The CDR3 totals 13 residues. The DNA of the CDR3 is TGTGCCAGCAGTGACAGGGACAATCAGCCCCAGCATTTT. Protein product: CASSDRDNQPQHF.

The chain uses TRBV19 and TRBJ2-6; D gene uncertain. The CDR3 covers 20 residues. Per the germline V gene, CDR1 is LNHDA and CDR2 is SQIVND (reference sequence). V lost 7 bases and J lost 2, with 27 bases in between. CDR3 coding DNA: TGTGCCAGTACCTCCTTGGTGGGCCAGGCGCTTTTTCCTGGGGCCAACGTCCTGACTTTC. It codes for CASTSLVGQALFPGANVLTF.

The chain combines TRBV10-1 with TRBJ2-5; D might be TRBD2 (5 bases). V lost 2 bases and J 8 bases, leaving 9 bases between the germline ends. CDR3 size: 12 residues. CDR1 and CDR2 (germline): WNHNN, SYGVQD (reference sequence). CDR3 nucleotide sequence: TGCGCCAGCAGTGAGCCCGGGGAAACCCAGTACTTC. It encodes CASSEPGETQYF.

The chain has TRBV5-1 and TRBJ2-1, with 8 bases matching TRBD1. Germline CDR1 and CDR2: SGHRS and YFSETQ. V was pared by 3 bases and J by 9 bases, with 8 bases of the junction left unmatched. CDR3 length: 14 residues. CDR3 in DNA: TGCGCCAGCAGCTCAGCGACAGGGGAGAGTGAGCAGTTCTTC. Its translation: CASSSATGESEQFF.

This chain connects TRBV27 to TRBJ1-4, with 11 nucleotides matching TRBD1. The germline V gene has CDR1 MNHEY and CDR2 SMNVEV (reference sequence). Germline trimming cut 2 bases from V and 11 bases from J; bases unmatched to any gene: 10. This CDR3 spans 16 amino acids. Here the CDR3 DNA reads TGTGCCAGCAGTTTAACACCGGACAGGGGGCGCGGGAAACTGTTTTTT. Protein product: CASSLTPDRGRGKLFF. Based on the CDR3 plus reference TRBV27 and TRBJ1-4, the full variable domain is EAQVTQNPRYLITVTGKKLTVTCSQNMNHEYMSWYRQDPGLGLRQIYYSMNVEVTDKGDVPEGYKVSRKEKRNFPLILESPSPNQTSLYFCASSLTPDRGRGKLFFGSGTQLSVL.

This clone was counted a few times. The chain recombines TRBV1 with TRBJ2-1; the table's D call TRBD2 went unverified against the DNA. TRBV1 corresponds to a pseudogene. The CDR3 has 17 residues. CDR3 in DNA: TGCACCAGCAGCCAAGATCTGGGGAGCGGGGGACACAATGAGCAGTTCTTC. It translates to CTSSQDLGSGGHNEQFF.

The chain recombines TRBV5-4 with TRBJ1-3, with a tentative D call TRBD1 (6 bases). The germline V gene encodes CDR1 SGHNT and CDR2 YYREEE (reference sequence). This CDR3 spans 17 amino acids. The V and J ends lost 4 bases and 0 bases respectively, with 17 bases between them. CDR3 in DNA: TGTGCCAGCAGCCCCAAACCCGGACAGTACTCTGGAAACACCATATATTTT. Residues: CASSPKPGQYSGNTIYF.